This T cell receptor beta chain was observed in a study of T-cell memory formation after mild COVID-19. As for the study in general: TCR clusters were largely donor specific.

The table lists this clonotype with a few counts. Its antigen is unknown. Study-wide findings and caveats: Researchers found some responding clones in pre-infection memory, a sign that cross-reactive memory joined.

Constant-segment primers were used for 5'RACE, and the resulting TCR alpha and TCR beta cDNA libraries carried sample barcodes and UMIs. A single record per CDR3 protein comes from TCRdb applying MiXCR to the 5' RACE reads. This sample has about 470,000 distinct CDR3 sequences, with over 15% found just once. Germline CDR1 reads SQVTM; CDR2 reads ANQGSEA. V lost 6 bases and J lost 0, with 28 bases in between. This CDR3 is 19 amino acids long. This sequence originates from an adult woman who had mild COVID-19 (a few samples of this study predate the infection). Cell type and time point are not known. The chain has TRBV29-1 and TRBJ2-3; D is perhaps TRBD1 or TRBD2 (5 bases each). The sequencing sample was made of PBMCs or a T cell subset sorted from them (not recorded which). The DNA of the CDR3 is TGCAGCGTCCGGGATTTGGACCTCGCGAAGGGGTCTAGCACAGATACGCAGTATTTT. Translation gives CSVRDLDLAKGSSTDTQYF.